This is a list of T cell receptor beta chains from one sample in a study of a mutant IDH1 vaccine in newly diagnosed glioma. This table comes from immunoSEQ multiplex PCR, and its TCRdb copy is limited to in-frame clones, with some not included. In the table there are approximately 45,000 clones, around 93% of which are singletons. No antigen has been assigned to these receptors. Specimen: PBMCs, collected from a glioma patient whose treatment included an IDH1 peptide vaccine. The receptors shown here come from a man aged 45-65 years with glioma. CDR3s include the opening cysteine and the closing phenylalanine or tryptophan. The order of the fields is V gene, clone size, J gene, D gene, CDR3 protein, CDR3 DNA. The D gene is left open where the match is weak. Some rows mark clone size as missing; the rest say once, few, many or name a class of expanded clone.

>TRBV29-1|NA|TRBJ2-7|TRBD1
CSVLILTGVAYEQYF
TGCAGCGTCCTAATCCTGACAGGGGTCGCCTACGAGCAGTACTTC
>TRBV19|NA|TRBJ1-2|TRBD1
CASSSQGNGYTF
TGTGCCAGTAGTTCACAGGGGAATGGCTACACCTTC
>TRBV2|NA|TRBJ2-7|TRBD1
CASARGQGAHEQYF
TGTGCCAGCGCCAGGGGACAGGGGGCCCACGAGCAGTACTTC
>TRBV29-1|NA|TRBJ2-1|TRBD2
CSVEGRLAGGDEQFF
TGCAGCGTTGAAGGCCGACTAGCGGGAGGGGATGAGCAGTTCTTC
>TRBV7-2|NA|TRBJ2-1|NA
CASSLGRDTEQFF
TGTGCCAGCAGCCTAGGTAGGGACACCGAGCAGTTCTTC
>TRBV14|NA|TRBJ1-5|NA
CASSQDSLGGEYSSYSNQPQHF
TGTGCCAGCAGCCAAGACTCGTTAGGGGGGGAGTATTCCTCCTATAGCAATCAGCCCCAGCATTTT
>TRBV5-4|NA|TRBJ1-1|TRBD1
CASSPGTGRDTEAFF
TGTGCCAGCAGCCCTGGGACAGGGCGGGACACTGAAGCTTTCTTT
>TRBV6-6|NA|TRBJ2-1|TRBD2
CASSQTSGAYNEQFF
TGTGCCAGCAGTCAGACTAGCGGGGCTTACAATGAGCAGTTCTTC
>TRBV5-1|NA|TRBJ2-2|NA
CASRAPGLPAGELFF
TGCGCCAGCAGGGCTCCGGGACTGCCGGCCGGGGAGCTGTTTTTT
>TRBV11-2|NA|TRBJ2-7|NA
CASSLGPPDEQYF
TGTGCCAGCAGCTTAGGACCGCCGGACGAGCAGTACTTC
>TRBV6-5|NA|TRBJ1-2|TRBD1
CASSYSGQGLAGYTF
TGTGCCAGCAGTTACTCAGGACAGGGTCTCGCTGGCTACACCTTC
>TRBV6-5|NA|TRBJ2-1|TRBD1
CASSPTETGGNEQFF
TGTGCCAGCTCCCCCACTGAGACAGGGGGCAATGAGCAGTTCTTC
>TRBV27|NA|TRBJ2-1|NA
CASSLWGGEQFF
TGTGCCAGCAGTTTATGGGGAGGTGAGCAGTTCTTC
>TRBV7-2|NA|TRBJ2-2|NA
CASRGGLGANTGELFF
TGTGCCAGCAGGGGCGGGCTGGGTGCGAACACCGGGGAGCTGTTTTTT
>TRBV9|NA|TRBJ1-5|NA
CASSPSGQSNQPQHF
TGTGCCAGCAGCCCCTCGGGACAAAGCAATCAGCCCCAGCATTTT
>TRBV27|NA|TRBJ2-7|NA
CASSTRGVSYEQYF
TGTGCCAGCAGCACGAGAGGAGTTTCCTACGAGCAGTACTTC
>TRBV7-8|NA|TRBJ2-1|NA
CASSSEGPNEQFF
TGTGCCAGCAGCTCCGAAGGGCCCAATGAGCAGTTCTTC
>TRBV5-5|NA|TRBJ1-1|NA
CASSLSEPNTEAFF
TGTGCCAGCAGCTTGTCGGAACCCAACACTGAAGCTTTCTTT
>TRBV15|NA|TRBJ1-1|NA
CATSTRKAFAEAFF
TGTGCCACCAGCACACGGAAGGCCTTCGCTGAAGCTTTCTTT
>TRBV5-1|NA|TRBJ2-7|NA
CASSGQPAYEQYF
TGCGCCAGCAGTGGTCAGCCGGCCTACGAGCAGTACTTC
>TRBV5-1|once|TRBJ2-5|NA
CASSYGAGGETQYF
TGCGCCAGCAGCTACGGGGCAGGAGGGGAGACCCAGTACTTC
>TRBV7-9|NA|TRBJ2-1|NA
CASSPYEAYNEQFF
TGTGCCAGCAGCCCTTACGAGGCCTACAATGAGCAGTTCTTC
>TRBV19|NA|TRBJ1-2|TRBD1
CASYSSGTGYYGYTF
TGTGCCAGTTATTCATCCGGGACAGGGTACTATGGCTACACCTTC
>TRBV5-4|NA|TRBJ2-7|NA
CASSLDVGGADEQYF
TGTGCCAGCAGCTTAGACGTTGGGGGGGCTGACGAGCAGTACTTC
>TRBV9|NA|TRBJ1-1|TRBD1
CASSVGPGGNTEAFF
TGTGCCAGCAGCGTAGGCCCAGGGGGGAACACTGAAGCTTTCTTT
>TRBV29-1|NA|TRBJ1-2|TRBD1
CSVEGRGPEGYGYTF
TGCAGCGTTGAAGGCAGGGGGCCGGAAGGGTATGGCTACACCTTC
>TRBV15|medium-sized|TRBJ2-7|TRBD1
CATSRGQGENEQYF
TGTGCCACCAGCAGAGGACAGGGGGAGAACGAGCAGTACTTC
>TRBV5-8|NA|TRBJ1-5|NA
CASSLGSTSNQPQHF
TGTGCCAGCAGCTTGGGGAGTACTAGCAATCAGCCCCAGCATTTT
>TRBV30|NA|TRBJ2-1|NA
CAWSVGSADYNEQFF
TGTGCCTGGAGTGTAGGTAGCGCCGATTACAATGAGCAGTTCTTC
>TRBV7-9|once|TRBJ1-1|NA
CASTYRDTEAFF
TGTGCCAGCACCTACAGAGACACTGAAGCTTTCTTT
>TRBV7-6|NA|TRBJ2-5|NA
CASSPGQNQETQYF
TGTGCCAGCAGCCCGGGCCAGAACCAAGAGACCCAGTACTTC
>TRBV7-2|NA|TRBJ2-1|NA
CASSPRGGRSEQFF
TGTGCCAGCAGCCCCCGGGGAGGTCGGAGTGAGCAGTTCTTC
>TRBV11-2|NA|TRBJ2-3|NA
CASSLDGYTQYF
TGTGCCAGCAGCTTAGATGGGTACACGCAGTATTTT
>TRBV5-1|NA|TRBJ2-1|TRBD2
CASSPNPGLAGGHRNEQFF
TGCGCCAGCAGCCCGAACCCGGGACTAGCGGGGGGGCACCGCAATGAGCAGTTCTTC
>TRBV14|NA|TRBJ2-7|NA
CASSRVGRYEQYF
TGTGCCAGCAGCAGGGTGGGGCGGTACGAGCAGTACTTC
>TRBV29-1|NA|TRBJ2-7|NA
CSVEDGVYEQYF
TGCAGCGTTGAAGACGGGGTCTACGAGCAGTACTTC
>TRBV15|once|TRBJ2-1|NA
CATSPVISYNEQFF
TGTGCCACCAGTCCGGTGATCAGCTACAATGAGCAGTTCTTC
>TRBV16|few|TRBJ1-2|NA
CASSQEGPIYGYTF
TGTGCCAGCAGCCAAGAGGGACCCATCTATGGCTACACCTTC
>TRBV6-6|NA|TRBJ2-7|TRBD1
CASSNWGQAYEQYF
TGTGCCAGCAGTAACTGGGGACAGGCCTACGAGCAGTACTTC
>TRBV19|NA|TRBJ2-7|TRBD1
CASSKGQGPYEQYF
TGTGCCAGTAGTAAAGGACAGGGCCCCTACGAGCAGTACTTC
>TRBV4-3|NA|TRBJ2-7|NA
CASSQDPPVGRYEQYF
TGCGCCAGCAGCCAAGATCCCCCAGTTGGTCGCTACGAGCAGTACTTC
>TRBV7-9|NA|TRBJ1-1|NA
CASSFSFVFTEAFF
TGTGCCAGCAGCTTCTCCTTCGTGTTTACTGAAGCTTTCTTT
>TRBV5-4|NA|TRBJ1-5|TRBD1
CASSLGTGLGQPQHF
TGTGCCAGCAGCCTCGGGACAGGGCTGGGTCAGCCCCAGCATTTT
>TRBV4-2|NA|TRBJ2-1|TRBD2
CASSQPGSGADSEQFF
TGTGCCAGCAGCCAACCAGGTAGCGGGGCAGATAGTGAGCAGTTCTTC
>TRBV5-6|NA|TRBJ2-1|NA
CASSLYGLAGRNEQFF
TGTGCCAGCAGCTTGTATGGTCTAGCAGGTCGCAATGAGCAGTTCTTC
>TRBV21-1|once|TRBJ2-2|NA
CASTSLGGVGDHTGELFF
TGTGCCAGCACATCCCTGGGAGGGGTTGGAGATCACACCGGGGAGCTGTTTTTT
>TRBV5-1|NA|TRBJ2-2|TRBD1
CASSLDGTGKTNTGELFF
TGCGCCAGCAGCTTGGACGGGACAGGAAAAACGAACACCGGGGAGCTGTTTTTT
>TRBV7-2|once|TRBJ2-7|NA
CASSLARLGYEQYF
TGTGCCAGCAGCTTAGCGAGACTAGGTTACGAGCAGTACTTC
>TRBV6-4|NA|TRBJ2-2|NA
CASSDSGQNTGELFF
TGTGCCAGCAGTGACTCGGGACAGAACACCGGGGAGCTGTTTTTT
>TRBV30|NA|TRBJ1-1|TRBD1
CAWSRWEYRGLVTEAFF
TGTGCCTGGAGTAGATGGGAGTACAGGGGGCTAGTCACTGAAGCTTTCTTT
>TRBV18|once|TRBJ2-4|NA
CASSPSQGPTKTAKNIQYF
TGTGCCAGCTCACCCTCTCAGGGCCCAACCAAGACAGCCAAAAACATTCAGTACTTC
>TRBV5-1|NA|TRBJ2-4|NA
CASSLDGGTLAIQYF
TGCGCCAGCAGCTTGGACGGGGGCACTTTGGCCATTCAGTACTTC
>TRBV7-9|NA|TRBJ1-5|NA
CASSSEGDQPQHF
TGTGCCAGCAGCTCAGAGGGTGATCAGCCCCAGCATTTT
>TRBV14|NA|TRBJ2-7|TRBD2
CASSQLTSGGYYEQYF
TGTGCCAGCAGCCAATTGACTAGCGGGGGGTACTACGAGCAGTACTTC
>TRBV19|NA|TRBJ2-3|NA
CASGWGRDTQYF
TGTGCCAGTGGTTGGGGGAGAGATACGCAGTATTTT
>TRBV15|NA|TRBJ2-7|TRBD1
CATSRDGQGADEQYF
TGTGCCACCAGCAGAGACGGACAGGGGGCTGATGAGCAGTACTTC
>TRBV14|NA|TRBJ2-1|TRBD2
CASSQVLAGGPLNNEQFF
TGTGCCAGCAGCCAAGTTCTAGCGGGGGGGCCGCTAAACAATGAGCAGTTCTTC
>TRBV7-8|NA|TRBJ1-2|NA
CASSLSGQSYGYTF
TGTGCCAGCAGCTTATCCGGACAGAGCTATGGCTACACCTTC
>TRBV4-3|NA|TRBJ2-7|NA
CASSQARQREQYF
TGCGCCAGCAGCCAAGCTCGGCAGAGAGAGCAGTACTTC
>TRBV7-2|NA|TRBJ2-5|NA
CASSLARRQQGTQYF
TGTGCCAGCAGCTTAGCGAGAAGACAGCAGGGGACCCAGTACTTC